This TCR beta chain comes out of a study of T-cell reconstitution after alpha-beta-depleted transplantation in children. Findings of the study overall: By one year post-transplant, T-cell counts and diversity largely arose from T cells that were newly produced. Reportedly, only several hundred clones from non-depleted graft cells drove alpha-beta T-cell counts at about two months.

Unique molecular identifiers were incorporated when the TCRbeta library was constructed. TCRdb fed the PCR reads into MiXCR, producing one record per CDR3 protein. The sample contains 210,000 or so distinct CDR3 sequences, around 9.9% of which appear only once. This clonotype was observed at least ten times. The antigen is not known. The sequencing here drew on PBMCs, taken before TCRalphabeta/CD19-depleted stem cell transplant. This receptor was identified in a child less than two years old with acute myeloid leukemia, due to receive a stem cell transplant.

CDR3 DNA: TGTGCCAGCTCATCGGGGCAGGGTAATGAAAAACTGTTTTTT. Protein product: CASSSGQGNEKLFF. This chain links TRBV18 with TRBJ1-4; the D gene is possibly TRBD1 (5 bases). Germline assignment: CDR1 KGHSH and CDR2 LQKENI. Trimming stripped 5 bases from V and 4 bases from J, with 11 bases between. This CDR3 is 14 amino acids long. The full variable domain, its missing parts supplied by reference TRBV18 and TRBJ1-4, is NAGVMQNPRHLVRRRGQEARLRCSPMKGHSHVYWYRQLPEEGLKFMVYLQKENIIDESGMPKERFSAEFPKEGPSILRIQQVVRGDSAAYFCASSSGQGNEKLFFGSGTQLSVL.